The clone carrying this TCR beta chain was recorded at least ten times. What was amplified from RNA transcripts were TCR beta CDR3 regions. The primer set for the first-round RT-PCR of the TCR CDR3 was HTBI. Using its own MiXCR run on the multiplex PCR reads, TCRdb lists one record per CDR3 protein. The data contain hundreds of thousands of distinct CDR3 sequences, 11% to 15% of them seen just once; the ten biggest clones take up about a tenth. The sample belongs to a study of T cells in Graves' hyperthyroidism and ophthalmopathy. V lost 5 bases and J lost 2, with 18 bases in between. Germline V gene sequence: CDR1 KGHDR, CDR2 SFDVKD. This CDR3 has 16 residues.

The receptor's source is a woman between 18 and 29 years old with Graves' hyperthyroidism. The sequencing sample was made of blood. J is TRBJ2-7 and V is TRBV24-1; D tentatively reads TRBD1 or TRBD2 (5 bases each). The CDR3 DNA reads as TGTGCCACCAGTGGTGATACGGGGCAAAAAGCCTACGAGCAGTACTTC. This gives the protein CATSGDTGQKAYEQYF.